Below, 10 T cell receptor beta chains from the same sample are listed, as sequenced in a study of shared clonotypes between healthy human individuals. The table came from immunoSEQ multiplex PCR; TCRdb's copy has only in-frame clones and leaves some out. The sample records millions of clones, approximately 93% being singletons. Sequencing was done on a sample of naive CD4+ T cells from PBMCs. The subset denotes: CD45RA+ positively selected. The source of these receptors is a man aged 18-30 years in good health. Some clones in this sample may be carry-over from other donors' samples.

The genes are TRBV28 and TRBJ2-1; 8 positions agree with TRBD2. The junction had 12 bases not matched to a gene; V was cut back by 7 bases and J by 10 bases. This CDR3 comprises 14 residues. CDR1 is MDHEN and CDR2 is SYDVKM in the germline V gene. The CDR3 DNA sequence: TGTGCCAGCAAATTAAGCGGGAGTATTGGGGAGCAGTTCTTC. Translation: CASKLSGSIGEQFF.

The chain couples TRBV27 to TRBJ1-1, with D perhaps TRBD1 (5 bases). The CDR3 extends over 15 amino acids. Germline V lookup: CDR1 MNHEY, CDR2 SMNVEV (reference sequence). The ends were cut back, 2 bases at V and 1 base at J, with 11 bases in the middle. The chain's CDR3 is CASSLLGRENTEAFF. The CDR3 DNA reads TGTGCCAGCAGTTTACTGGGACGGGAGAACACTGAAGCTTTCTTT.

This chain links TRBV27 with TRBJ1-2; 7 bases are a match to TRBD1. The trim removed 6 bases at V and 8 bases at J, leaving 9 bases unmatched. The CDR3 is 13 amino acids. CDR1 is MNHEY, CDR2 SMNVEV, per germline (reference sequence). CDR3 in amino acids: CASRTTGEGGYTF. DNA of the CDR3: TGTGCCAGCAGGACAACAGGGGAGGGGGGCTACACCTTC.

This rearrangement joins TRBV9 to TRBJ1-1; 11 bases fit TRBD1. The CDR3 is 17 residues long. The germline gives CDR1 SGDLS, CDR2 YYNGEE. Trimming cost V 4 bases and J 0 bases; bases outside gene matches: 8. The CDR3, as DNA: TGTGCCAGCAGCCACCCCTGGGACAGGGGGATGAACACTGAAGCTTTCTTT. Its translation: CASSHPWDRGMNTEAFF.

Of note for this clone: In the same sample, other DNA sequences code for this CDR3. The chain uses TRBV5-1 and TRBJ1-1, with D possibly being TRBD1 (6 bases). Trimming removed 2 bases at V and 3 bases at J, with 8 bases between. Germline V gene lookup returns CDR1 SGHRS and CDR2 YFSETQ. The CDR3 totals 13 residues. The CDR3 loop is CASSLQGDTEAFF. Here the CDR3 DNA reads TGCGCCAGCAGCTTACAGGGTGACACTGAAGCTTTCTTT.

The chain joins TRBV4-3 to TRBJ2-1; no firm D call. V was shortened by 0 bases and J by 6 bases, with 9 bases between the two germline ends. Germline lookup yields CDR1 LGHNA and CDR2 YSLEER. This CDR3 is 14 amino acids long. The CDR3 reads CASSQDPRSNEQFF. The CDR3 coding sequence is TGCGCCAGCAGCCAAGATCCTCGCAGCAATGAGCAGTTCTTC.

For this clone: This specimen includes other DNA sequences encoding the same CDR3. The chain has TRBV28 and TRBJ1-5, with 8 positions matching TRBD1. V was clipped by 4 bases and J by 5 bases; unmatched bases: 1. Germline V gene lookup returns CDR1 MDHEN and CDR2 SYDVKM. The CDR3 is 13 amino acids. CDR3 nucleotide sequence: TGTGCCAGCAGTTCAGGGGGCTATCAGCCCCAGCATTTT. The encoded protein is CASSSGGYQPQHF.

This clone was seen once. CDR3 sequence (DNA): TGCAGCGTTGAGCGCGGCAGGTTAGAGACCCAGTACTTC. It encodes CSVERGRLETQYF. The gene calls are TRBV29-1 and TRBJ2-5, with no clear D. V lost 3 bases and J 4 bases, leaving 12 bases between the germline ends. The germline gives CDR1 SQVTM, CDR2 ANQGSEA. This CDR3 is built from 13 residues.

The V and J genes are TRBV27 and TRBJ2-1; 7 bases line up with TRBD2. CDR3 length equals 18 residues. V lost 2 bases and J lost 3; bases outside the gene matches: 13. Germline V gene lookup returns CDR1 MNHEY and CDR2 SMNVEV (reference sequence). CDR3 sequence (DNA): TGTGCCAGCAGTTTACTCGGGCAGCTAGCGGTCTTCTACAATGAGCAGTTCTTC. It codes for CASSLLGQLAVFYNEQFF.

The chain uses TRBV5-8 and TRBJ2-1; 16 bases match TRBD2. Germline-derived CDR1 and CDR2 are SGHTS and YDEGEE. J was trimmed by 7 bases and V by 4 bases; bases with no gene match: 8. This CDR3 contains 17 residues. Written as DNA, the CDR3 is TGTGCCAGCAGCCCGGGACTAGCGGGAGGGTTTTTGAATGAGCAGTTCTTC. Residues: CASSPGLAGGFLNEQFF.